The 12 T cell receptor beta chains below all came from one sample that was sequenced in a study of PD-1 blockade in classical Hodgkin lymphoma. The table came from immunoSEQ multiplex PCR; TCRdb's copy has only in-frame clones and leaves some out. The sample has approximately 84,000 clones, more than 80% seen once. This sample's time point: cycle 4 day 1 (C4D1), after less than seven weeks of nivolumab. Every single patient, without exception, relapsed after autologous stem cell transplantation, and brentuximab vedotin exposure varied. Sequencing used peripheral blood mononuclear cells (PBMCs), obtained before the fourth cycle of nivolumab. These receptors all stem from a human donor with classical Hodgkin lymphoma.

CDR3 nucleotide sequence: TGTGCCAGCAAGTTAATCAGGGAGGGTGGTGTGGCTTTCTTT. It specifies CASKLIREGGVAFF. The rearrangement joins TRBV7-9 to TRBJ1-1; a possible D gene is TRBD1 (5 bases). Trimming shortened V by 7 bases and J by 11 bases, and 23 bases separated the two germline ends. CDR1 is SEHNR and CDR2 is FQNEAQ in the germline V gene (reference sequence). CDR3 size: 14 residues.

J is TRBJ2-7 and V is TRBV18, with D perhaps TRBD1 (8 bases). V was pared by 3 bases and J by 3 bases, with 12 bases between. The V gene's germline CDR1 is KGHSH and CDR2 LQKENI. This CDR3 is 14 amino acids long. The CDR3 loop reads CASSPTGGVYEQYF. The CDR3 nucleotides read TGTGCCAGCTCACCCACAGGGGGGGTCTACGAGCAGTACTTC.

The chain couples TRBV19 to TRBJ1-3; D gene unclear. Looked up from germline, CDR1 is LNHDA and CDR2 is SQIVND (reference sequence). V shed 11 bases and J shed 0 bases, with 8 bases lying between them. The CDR3 extends over 12 amino acids. In nucleotides, the CDR3 is TGTGCCCCGCCGGGCTCTGGAAACACCATATATTTT. This gives the protein CAPPGSGNTIYF.

This chain connects TRBV5-6 to TRBJ1-2, with D uncertain. There are 13 residues in the CDR3. The germline gives CDR1 SGHDT, CDR2 YYEEEE. Trimming removed 3 bases from V and 2 bases from J, with 8 bases in between. CDR3 nucleotide sequence: TGTGCCAGCAGCTCCGGGGTCAACTATGGCTACACCTTC. It yields the protein CASSSGVNYGYTF.

This clone was seen just once. The J gene is TRBJ2-2, the V gene TRBV5-1, with 11 nucleotides matching TRBD2. CDR1 is SGHRS, CDR2 YFSETQ, per germline. V trimming: 2 bases; J trimming: 6 bases; junction bases outside the gene matches: 6. The CDR3 totals 16 residues. In DNA form, the CDR3 reads TGCGCCAGCAGCTTATTCACTAGCGGGAGATCCGGGGAGCTGTTTTTT. Translating gives CASSLFTSGRSGELFF.

The gene calls are TRBV18 and TRBJ2-3; 9 bases align to TRBD2. The V gene's germline CDR1 is KGHSH and CDR2 LQKENI. J gave up 2 bases and V 2 bases, and 2 bases lay outside the gene matches. CDR3 size: 15 residues. The CDR3 loop reads CASSPLAGDTDTQYF. For the CDR3, the DNA is TGTGCCAGCTCACCATTAGCGGGGGACACAGATACGCAGTATTTT.

In DNA, the CDR3 is TGTGCCAGTAGTATTCGCCGGGAAGGTGGTGAGCAGTTCTTC. It is translated as CASSIRREGGEQFF. This sequence joins TRBV19 and TRBJ2-1; D might be TRBD2 (5 bases). Germline V gives CDR1 LNHDA, CDR2 SQIVND (reference sequence). V lost 3 bases and J 9 bases, leaving 15 bases between the germline ends. There are 14 residues in the CDR3. The complete variable domain, with remaining parts taken from reference TRBV19 and TRBJ2-1, reads DGGITQSPKYLFRKEGQNVTLSCEQNLNHDAMYWYRQDPGQGLRLIYYSQIVNDFQKGDIAEGYSVSREKKESFPLTVTSAQKNPTAFYLCASSIRREGGEQFFGPGTRLTVL.

J is TRBJ2-3 and V is TRBV6-1; TRBD2 matches 11 bases. Germline V gene data show CDR1 as MNHNS and CDR2 as SASEGT. The CDR3 is made up of 15 amino acids. V trimming: 6 bases; J trimming: 7 bases; junction bases outside the gene matches: 9. The CDR3 DNA is TGTGCCAGCAGCTTTAGCGGGAGGGCCCCAAATACGCAGTATTTT. This translates into CASSFSGRAPNTQYF.

V usage is TRBV5-8 and J usage is TRBJ2-7, with 10 nucleotides matching TRBD1. Germline V gene lookup returns CDR1 SGHTS and CDR2 YDEGEE. There are 14 residues in the CDR3. With 6 bases clipped from V and 6 bases from J, the junction kept 9 bases outside the gene matches. The CDR3 nucleotides are TGTGCCAGCACCCCTCGGGACAGGGGCCGCGAGCAGTACTTC. Encoded protein: CASTPRDRGREQYF.

This clone showed up just once. V is TRBV28 and J is TRBJ2-6; a weak D match, TRBD2 (8 bases). The CDR3 runs to 18 residues. Between the trimmed V and J ends, which lost 5 bases and 0 bases, there was a span of 17 bases. Germline CDR1 MDHEN, CDR2 SYDVKM. The CDR3 DNA reads TGTGCCAGCAGTCGCTCGGGGGGGACAGCCTCTGGGGCCAACGTCCTGACTTTC. It translates to CASSRSGGTASGANVLTF.

The chain has TRBV10-3 and TRBJ1-3; D remains ambiguous. CDR1 is ENHRY, CDR2 SYGVKD, per germline. There are 13 residues in the CDR3. The V and J ends lost 6 bases and 5 bases respectively, with 11 bases between them. CDR3 DNA: TGTGCCATCAGGGGTCAGGAGAGAAACACCATATATTTT. Translated: CAIRGQERNTIYF.

This clone appeared a few times. The chain joins TRBV4-1 to TRBJ1-1; tentative D call: TRBD1 (5 bases). V was pared by 0 bases and J by 5 bases, with 13 bases between. CDR3 length equals 15 residues. Per the germline V gene, CDR1 is MGHRA and CDR2 is YSYEKL. CDR3 in amino acids: CASSQEPGRVTEAFF. The CDR3 DNA sequence: TGCGCCAGCAGCCAAGAACCAGGGAGAGTTACTGAAGCTTTCTTT.